This entry lists 26 T cell receptor beta chains sequenced from one sample in a study of cytomegalovirus exposure and HLA in healthy donors. Using immunoSEQ multiplex PCR, the repertoire was profiled, and TCRdb retains in-frame clones only, with some absent. The table includes fewer than 150,000 clones, about 87% detected once. Sequencing was carried out using PBMCs. All receptors derive from a man younger than 35 in good health and CMV-seropositive.

The V call is TRBV7-9, the J call TRBJ2-7; 8 bases fit TRBD2. Germline V gene data show CDR1 as SEHNR and CDR2 as FQNEAQ (reference sequence). V lost 4 bases and J lost 1; bases outside the gene matches: 12. CDR3 size: 17 residues. This chain's CDR3 is CASSSPDRTGGSYEQYF. The CDR3 DNA reads as TGTGCCAGCAGCTCGCCAGACCGGACGGGAGGGTCCTACGAGCAGTACTTC.

The rearrangement joins TRBV18 to TRBJ2-7, with 13 bases aligning to TRBD2. CDR1 and CDR2 from the germline V gene are KGHSH and LQKENI. This CDR3 region has 16 residues. V dropped 1 base and J dropped 2; count of bases not matched to a gene: 2. The CDR3 is CASSPLGLAGAYEQYF. The CDR3 DNA is TGTGCCAGCTCACCACTAGGACTAGCGGGAGCCTACGAGCAGTACTTC.

This clone counts as medium-sized. This chain connects TRBV10-1 to TRBJ2-3; D might be TRBD2 (6 bases). The germline V and J ends were trimmed by 3 bases and 2 bases, with 12 bases remaining between them. CDR1 is WNHNN and CDR2 is SYGVQD in the germline V gene (reference sequence). The CDR3 runs to 15 residues. Here the CDR3 DNA reads TGCGCCAGCAGTGATGTAGGAGGGACCACAGATACGCAGTATTTT. Encoded protein: CASSDVGGTTDTQYF.

This sequence joins TRBV7-9 and TRBJ2-7; 7 bases are a match to TRBD1. The CDR3 has 15 residues. The trim removed 5 bases at V and 3 bases at J, leaving 10 bases unmatched. Looked up from germline, CDR1 is SEHNR and CDR2 is FQNEAQ (reference sequence). CDR3 in amino acids: CASSQPGQMNYEQYF. CDR3 nucleotide sequence: TGTGCCAGCAGCCAACCGGGACAGATGAACTACGAGCAGTACTTC. The full variable domain, its missing parts supplied by reference TRBV7-9 and TRBJ2-7, is DTGVSQNPRHKITKRGQNVTFRCDPISEHNRLYWYRQTLGQGPEFLTYFQNEAQLEKSRLLSDRFSAERPKGSFSTLEIQRTEQGDSAMYLCASSQPGQMNYEQYFGPGTRLTVT.

This chain uses TRBV4-1 with TRBJ1-3; unclear D gene. Per the germline V gene, CDR1 is MGHRA and CDR2 is YSYEKL. The CDR3 is 17 residues long. With 2 bases removed from V and 3 bases from J, the gap between germline ends came to 17 bases. CDR3 sequence (DNA): TGCGCCAGCAGCCAATGGGGAGCCGGGGTAGATGGAAACACCATATATTTT. Its protein product is CASSQWGAGVDGNTIYF.

V gene TRBV11-2 combines with J gene TRBJ2-1; tentatively, D is TRBD2 (5 bases). CDR3 length equals 16 residues. Germline lookup yields CDR1 SGHAT and CDR2 FQNNGV. With 1 base removed from V and 8 bases from J, the gap between germline ends came to 18 bases. Written as DNA, the CDR3 is TGTGCCAGCAGCTTAGCCCTGGACTTGACTTCGGATGAGCAGTTCTTC. Residues: CASSLALDLTSDEQFF. Variable domain in full (rest from reference TRBV11-2 and TRBJ2-1): EAGVAQSPRYKIIEKRQSVAFWCNPISGHATLYWYQQILGQGPKLLIQFQNNGVVDDSQLPKDRFSAERLKGVDSTLKIQPAKLEDSAVYLCASSLALDLTSDEQFFGPGTRLTVL.

This chain links TRBV19 with TRBJ2-7, with a tentative D call TRBD2 (6 bases). The CDR3 totals 12 residues. Germline V CDR1 and CDR2: LNHDA, SQIVND (reference sequence). V lost 5 bases to trimming and J lost 4 bases, with 9 bases between them. CDR3 in DNA: TGTGCCAGTAGTCGGGGGAGATACGAGCAGTACTTC. This encodes CASSRGRYEQYF. Complete variable domain (other parts from reference TRBV19 and TRBJ2-7): DGGITQSPKYLFRKEGQNVTLSCEQNLNHDAMYWYRQDPGQGLRLIYYSQIVNDFQKGDIAEGYSVSREKKESFPLTVTSAQKNPTAFYLCASSRGRYEQYFGPGTRLTVT.

This chain links TRBV5-1 with TRBJ2-3, with a tentative D call TRBD1 (6 bases). The CDR3 extends over 17 amino acids. In germline, CDR1 is SGHRS, CDR2 YFSETQ. V shed 0 bases and J shed 0 bases, with 14 bases lying between them. This CDR3 reads CASSLGAGTLSTDTQYF. CDR3 nucleotides: TGCGCCAGCAGCTTGGGGGCCGGGACACTTAGCACAGATACGCAGTATTTT.

This chain connects TRBV5-1 to TRBJ2-3; the D gene is possibly TRBD1 (5 bases). This CDR3 is built from 13 residues. Germline values: CDR1 SGHRS, CDR2 YFSETQ. V lost 5 bases to trimming and J lost 6 bases, with 13 bases between them. CDR3 in amino acids: CASRIGARDTQYF. CDR3 nucleotide sequence: TGCGCCAGCAGGATAGGGGCCAGGGATACGCAGTATTTT.

The chain combines TRBV5-4 with TRBJ1-4, with a weak D call TRBD1 (6 bases). Trimming stripped 4 bases from V and 6 bases from J, with 13 bases between. The germline gives CDR1 SGHNT, CDR2 YYREEE (reference sequence). The CDR3 covers 14 residues. This CDR3 reads CASSMGASDEKLFF. CDR3 coding DNA: TGTGCCAGCAGCATGGGGGCGTCGGATGAAAAACTGTTTTTT.

The chain combines TRBV11-2 with TRBJ2-7; D gene unclear. V was trimmed by 1 base and J by 6 bases, leaving 7 bases between them. Germline-derived CDR1 and CDR2 are SGHAT and FQNNGV. CDR3 size: 12 residues. The CDR3 nucleotides are TGTGCCAGCAGCTTAGGCCTAGGCGAGCAGTACTTC. Translating it yields CASSLGLGEQYF.

The chain has TRBV2 and TRBJ2-2, with 9 bases fitting TRBD1. The CDR3 has 15 residues. J gave up 4 bases and V 4 bases, and 4 bases lay outside the gene matches. CDR1 and CDR2 (germline): SNHLY, FYNNEI. Here the CDR3 reads CASSGGQGGTGELFF. The CDR3 coding sequence is TGTGCCAGCAGTGGGGGACAGGGTGGCACCGGGGAGCTGTTTTTT.

The chain is built from TRBV14 and TRBJ1-5; 8 nucleotides match TRBD1. The length of the CDR3 is 13 residues. CDR1 is SGHDN and CDR2 is FVKESK in the germline V gene. V gave up 4 bases and J gave up 5 bases; unmatched junction bases: 1. CDR3 residues: CASSLDRDQPQHF. In nucleotides, the CDR3 is TGTGCCAGCAGCCTGGACAGGGATCAGCCCCAGCATTTT.

V is TRBV5-1 and J is TRBJ1-6, with 7 bases that match TRBD1. Germline V gene sequence: CDR1 SGHRS, CDR2 YFSETQ. The V segment lost 2 bases and the J segment 10 bases; nucleotides outside the gene matches: 6. This CDR3 contains 14 residues. This CDR3 reads CASSLGQGGSPLHF. For the CDR3, the DNA is TGCGCCAGCAGCTTAGGTCAGGGGGGATCACCCCTCCACTTT.

The genes are TRBV18 and TRBJ2-7; D perhaps matches TRBD2 (5 bases). Per the germline V gene, CDR1 is KGHSH and CDR2 is LQKENI. This CDR3 spans 16 amino acids. Trimming shortened V by 1 base and J by 3 bases, and 16 bases separated the two germline ends. CDR3: CASSPRETSLGYEQYF. The CDR3, as DNA: TGTGCCAGCTCACCACGGGAGACAAGCTTGGGCTACGAGCAGTACTTC.

V is TRBV19 and J is TRBJ2-7; D unclear. Deletions cut 5 bases from V and 4 bases from J, with 9 bases between. This CDR3 is 12 amino acids long. Germline V gene data show CDR1 as LNHDA and CDR2 as SQIVND (reference sequence). For the CDR3, the DNA is TGTGCCAGTAGTTACCGCGGATACGAGCAGTACTTC. Protein: CASSYRGYEQYF.

DNA of the CDR3: TGTGCCAGCACCAGGACAGGGCGGACCCAAGGCTACACCTTC. Protein product: CASTRTGRTQGYTF. The chain is built from TRBV9 and TRBJ1-2, with 8 bases identical to TRBD1. CDR3 size: 14 residues. V dropped 6 bases and J dropped 8; count of bases not matched to a gene: 12. Looked up from germline, CDR1 is SGDLS and CDR2 is YYNGEE.

This chain uses TRBV7-3 with TRBJ2-5; possible D gene TRBD2, 6 bases. Germline V gene lookup returns CDR1 SGHTA and CDR2 FQGTGA. CDR3 length equals 15 residues. Trimming stripped 1 base from V and 5 bases from J, with 14 bases between. CDR3 in amino acids: CASSLIGGSWETQYF. Written as DNA, the CDR3 is TGTGCCAGCAGCTTAATCGGGGGTTCATGGGAGACCCAGTACTTC.

The chain links TRBV10-1 to TRBJ2-7; D may be TRBD2 (5 bases). This CDR3 has 13 residues. Trimming took off 2 bases at V and 3 bases at J, with 8 bases between the two ends. In germline, CDR1 is WNHNN, CDR2 SYGVQD (reference sequence). The CDR3 nucleotides read TGCGCCAGCAGTGAGGAGGGATACTACGAGCAGTACTTC. It codes for CASSEEGYYEQYF.

The V and J genes are TRBV30 and TRBJ1-1; the D is unclear. This CDR3 has 16 amino acids. Trimming pared 4 bases from V and 1 base from J, leaving 19 bases between. Germline assignment: CDR1 GTSNPN and CDR2 SVGIG (reference sequence). The CDR3 loop is CAWKTLRRDWNTEAFF. The CDR3 DNA sequence: TGTGCCTGGAAAACCCTCCGCCGAGACTGGAACACTGAAGCTTTCTTT.

The chain combines TRBV27 with TRBJ2-1; D uncertain. From germline, CDR1 is MNHEY and CDR2 SMNVEV (reference sequence). V shed 0 bases and J shed 7 bases, with 7 bases lying between them. This CDR3 comprises 13 residues. The CDR3 region has the DNA TGTGCCAGCAGTTTATCCGACGGGAATGAGCAGTTCTTC. Residues: CASSLSDGNEQFF.

The chain has TRBV27 and TRBJ2-3; 11 nucleotides align to TRBD2. This CDR3 region has 15 residues. The V gene end was trimmed by 6 bases and the J gene end by 0 bases; junction bases not matched to a gene: 2. The germline V gene has CDR1 MNHEY and CDR2 SMNVEV (reference sequence). The CDR3 DNA reads TGTGCCAGCAGGGGACTAGCGGTCAGCACAGATACGCAGTATTTT. Translating it yields CASRGLAVSTDTQYF.

This sequence joins TRBV7-2 and TRBJ2-4; TRBD2 aligns across 11 bases. The length of the CDR3 is 14 residues. The V gene end was trimmed by 3 bases and the J gene end by 8 bases; junction bases not matched to a gene: 3. The germline V gene has CDR1 SGHTA and CDR2 FQGNSA. CDR3 sequence (DNA): TGTGCCAGCAGCTTTAGCGGGGGGGCGGACATTCAGTACTTC. Amino acid sequence: CASSFSGGADIQYF.

The rearrangement joins TRBV29-1 to TRBJ2-1; 12 bases fit TRBD2. The CDR3 is 15 residues long. Trimming removed 5 bases from V and 3 bases from J; junction bases left unmatched: 5. Germline values: CDR1 SQVTM, CDR2 ANQGSEA. The CDR3 bases are TGCAGCGTTCCCCGACTAGCGGGGGACTACAATGAGCAGTTCTTC. This encodes CSVPRLAGDYNEQFF.

The chain uses TRBV18 and TRBJ2-7; 7 bases are shared with TRBD2. Germline V CDR1 and CDR2: KGHSH, LQKENI. The CDR3 contains 13 residues. Trimming at V came to 4 bases and at J to 1 base, leaving 1 base not matched to a gene. The CDR3 is CASSRLASYEQYF. CDR3 in DNA: TGTGCCAGCTCACGACTAGCTTCCTACGAGCAGTACTTC.

The genes are TRBV12-5 and TRBJ1-4; possibly TRBD1 for D (5 bases). Germline values: CDR1 LGHNT, CDR2 FRNRAP. The V end was cut by 2 bases, the J end by 5 bases, with 12 bases between. The CDR3 has 15 residues. The chain's CDR3 is CASGLPGVGNEKLFF. For the CDR3, the DNA is TGTGCTAGTGGTTTGCCGGGGGTAGGGAATGAAAAACTGTTTTTT.